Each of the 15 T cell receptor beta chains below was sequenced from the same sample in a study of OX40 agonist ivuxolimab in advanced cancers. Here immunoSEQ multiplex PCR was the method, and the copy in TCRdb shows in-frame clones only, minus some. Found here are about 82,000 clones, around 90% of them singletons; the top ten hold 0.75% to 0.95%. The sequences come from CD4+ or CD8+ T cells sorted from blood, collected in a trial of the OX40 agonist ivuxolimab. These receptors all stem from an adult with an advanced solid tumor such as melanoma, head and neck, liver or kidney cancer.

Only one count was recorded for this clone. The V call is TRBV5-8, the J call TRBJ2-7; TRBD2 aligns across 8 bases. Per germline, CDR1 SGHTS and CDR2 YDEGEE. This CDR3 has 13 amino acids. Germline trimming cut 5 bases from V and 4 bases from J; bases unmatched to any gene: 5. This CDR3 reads CASRREGRYEQYF. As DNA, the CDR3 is TGTGCCAGCAGACGGGAGGGCCGATACGAGCAGTACTTC.

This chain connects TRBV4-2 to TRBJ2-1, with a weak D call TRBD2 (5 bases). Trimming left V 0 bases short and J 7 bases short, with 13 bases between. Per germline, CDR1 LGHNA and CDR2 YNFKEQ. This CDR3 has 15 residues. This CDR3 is CASSQEGGWRNEQFF. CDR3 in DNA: TGTGCCAGCAGCCAAGAAGGTGGGTGGAGGAATGAGCAGTTCTTC.

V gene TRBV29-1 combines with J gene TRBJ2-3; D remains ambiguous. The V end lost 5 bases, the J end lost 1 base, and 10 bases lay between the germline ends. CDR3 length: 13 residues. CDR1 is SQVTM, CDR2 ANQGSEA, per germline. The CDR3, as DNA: TGCAGCGTTACCCCTACAGGCACAGATACGCAGTATTTT. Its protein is CSVTPTGTDTQYF.

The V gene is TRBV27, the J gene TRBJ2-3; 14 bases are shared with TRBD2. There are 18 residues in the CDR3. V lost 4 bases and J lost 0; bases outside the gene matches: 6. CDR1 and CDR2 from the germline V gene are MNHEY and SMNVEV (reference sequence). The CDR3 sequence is CASSSMTSGRASTDTQYF. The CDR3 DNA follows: TGTGCCAGCAGTTCGATGACTAGCGGGAGGGCTAGCACAGATACGCAGTATTTT.

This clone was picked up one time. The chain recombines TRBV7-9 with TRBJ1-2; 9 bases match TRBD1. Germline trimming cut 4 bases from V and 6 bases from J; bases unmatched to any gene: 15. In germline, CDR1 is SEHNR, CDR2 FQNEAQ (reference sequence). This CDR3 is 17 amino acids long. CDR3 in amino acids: CASSSPGTGFGRDGYTF. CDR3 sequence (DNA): TGTGCCAGCAGCTCTCCCGGGACAGGGTTTGGAAGGGATGGCTACACCTTC.

CDR3: CASSQGFRGLYEQYF. The DNA of the CDR3 is TGTGCCAGCAGTCAAGGGTTTCGGGGGCTCTACGAGCAGTACTTC. J is TRBJ2-7 and V is TRBV6-5; D may match TRBD1 or TRBD2 (6 bases each). Germline V gives CDR1 MNHEY, CDR2 SVGAGI. The CDR3 length is 15 residues. Deletions cut 5 bases from V and 3 bases from J, with 17 bases between.

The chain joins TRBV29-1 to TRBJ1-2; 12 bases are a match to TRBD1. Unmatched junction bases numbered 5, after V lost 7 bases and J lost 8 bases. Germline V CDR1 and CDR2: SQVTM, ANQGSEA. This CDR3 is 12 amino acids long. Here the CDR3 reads CSGGQGARGYTF. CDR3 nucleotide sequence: TGCAGCGGGGGACAGGGGGCGCGAGGCTACACCTTC.

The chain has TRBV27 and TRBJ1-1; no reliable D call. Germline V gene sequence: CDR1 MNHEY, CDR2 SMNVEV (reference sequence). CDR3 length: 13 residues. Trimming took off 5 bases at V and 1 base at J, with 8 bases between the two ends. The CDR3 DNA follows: TGTGCCAGCAGTGTGAAGCAGAACACTGAAGCTTTCTTT. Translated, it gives CASSVKQNTEAFF.

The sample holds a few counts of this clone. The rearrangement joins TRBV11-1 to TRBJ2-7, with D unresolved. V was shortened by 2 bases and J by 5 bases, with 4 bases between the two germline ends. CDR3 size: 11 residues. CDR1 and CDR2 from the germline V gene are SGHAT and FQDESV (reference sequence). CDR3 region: CASSLSDEQYF. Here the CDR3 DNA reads TGTGCCAGCAGCTTATCCGACGAGCAGTACTTC.

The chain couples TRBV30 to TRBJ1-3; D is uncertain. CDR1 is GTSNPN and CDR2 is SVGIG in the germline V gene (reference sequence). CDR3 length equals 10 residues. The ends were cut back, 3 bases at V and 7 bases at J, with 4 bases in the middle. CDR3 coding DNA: TGTGCCTGGAGCGAGAACACCATATATTTT. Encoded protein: CAWSENTIYF.

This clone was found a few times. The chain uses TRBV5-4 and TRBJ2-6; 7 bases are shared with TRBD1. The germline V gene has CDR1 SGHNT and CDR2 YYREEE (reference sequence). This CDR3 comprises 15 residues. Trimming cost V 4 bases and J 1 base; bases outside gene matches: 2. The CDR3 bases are TGTGCCAGCAGCACGACAGGGTCTGGGGCCAACGTCCTGACTTTC. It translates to CASSTTGSGANVLTF.

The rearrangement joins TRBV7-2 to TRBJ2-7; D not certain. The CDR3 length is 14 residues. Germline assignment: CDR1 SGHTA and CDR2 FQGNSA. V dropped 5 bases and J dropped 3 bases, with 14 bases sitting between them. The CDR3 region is CASSPPSKRYEQYF. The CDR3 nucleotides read TGTGCCAGCAGCCCCCCGTCCAAACGCTACGAGCAGTACTTC.

CDR3 nucleotides: TGTGCCAGCTCCGTCCCCGGGACTAGAATGGATACGCAGTATTTT. Its translation is CASSVPGTRMDTQYF. V gene TRBV27 combines with J gene TRBJ2-3; TRBD2 matches at 8 bases. The CDR3 runs to 15 residues. Germline V gene data show CDR1 as MNHEY and CDR2 as SMNVEV (reference sequence). V gave up 8 bases and J gave up 6 bases; unmatched junction bases: 13.

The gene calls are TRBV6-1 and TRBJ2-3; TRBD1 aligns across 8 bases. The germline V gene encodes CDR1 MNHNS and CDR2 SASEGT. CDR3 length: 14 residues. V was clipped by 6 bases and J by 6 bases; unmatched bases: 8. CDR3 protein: CASRLDRGGDTQYF. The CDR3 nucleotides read TGTGCCAGCAGACTAGACAGGGGAGGTGATACGCAGTATTTT.

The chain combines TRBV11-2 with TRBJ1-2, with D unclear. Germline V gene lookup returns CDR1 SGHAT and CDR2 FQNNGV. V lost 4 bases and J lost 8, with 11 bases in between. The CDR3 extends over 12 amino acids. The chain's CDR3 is CASSWEAGGYTF. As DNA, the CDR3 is TGTGCCAGCAGCTGGGAGGCTGGGGGCTACACCTTC.